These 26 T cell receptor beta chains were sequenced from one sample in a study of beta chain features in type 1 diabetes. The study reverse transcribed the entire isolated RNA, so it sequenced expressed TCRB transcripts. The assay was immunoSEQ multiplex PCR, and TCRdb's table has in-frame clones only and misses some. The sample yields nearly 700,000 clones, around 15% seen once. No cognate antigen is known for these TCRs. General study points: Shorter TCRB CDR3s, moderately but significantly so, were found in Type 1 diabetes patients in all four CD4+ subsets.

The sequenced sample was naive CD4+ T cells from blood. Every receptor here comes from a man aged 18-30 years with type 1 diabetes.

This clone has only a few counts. Written as DNA, the CDR3 is TGTGCCAGCAGTGAACTTGGAGAAAAGCAGTACTTC. Its protein product is CASSELGEKQYF. The rearrangement uses TRBV2 and TRBJ2-7; D is unclear. This CDR3 contains 12 residues. V gave up 2 bases and J gave up 8 bases, with 10 bases separating them. Germline V gene lookup returns CDR1 SNHLY and CDR2 FYNNEI.

In DNA, the CDR3 is TGTGCCAGCTCACCACCGTCTACCAACTACGAGCAGTACTTC. Protein sequence: CASSPPSTNYEQYF. The rearrangement joins TRBV18 to TRBJ2-7; D remains unclear. Germline V gene data show CDR1 as KGHSH and CDR2 as LQKENI. CDR3 length equals 14 residues. The V and J ends lost 0 bases and 3 bases respectively, with 9 bases between them. Together with reference TRBV18 and TRBJ2-7, the CDR3 gives the full variable domain: NAGVMQNPRHLVRRRGQEARLRCSPMKGHSHVYWYRQLPEEGLKFMVYLQKENIIDESGMPKERFSAEFPKEGPSILRIQQVVRGDSAAYFCASSPPSTNYEQYFGPGTRLTVT.

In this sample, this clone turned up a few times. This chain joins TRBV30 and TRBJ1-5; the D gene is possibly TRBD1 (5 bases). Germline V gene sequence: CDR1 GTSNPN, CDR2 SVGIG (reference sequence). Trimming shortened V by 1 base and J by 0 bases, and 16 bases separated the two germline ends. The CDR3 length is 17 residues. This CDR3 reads CAWSDSQGRYSNQPQHF. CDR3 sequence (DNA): TGTGCCTGGAGTGATTCGCAGGGACGATATAGCAATCAGCCCCAGCATTTT. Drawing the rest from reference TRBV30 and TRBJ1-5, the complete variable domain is SQTIHQWPATLVQPVGSPLSLECTVEGTSNPNLYWYRQAAGRGLQLLFYSVGIGQISSEVPQNLSASRPQDRQFILSSKKLLLSDSGFYLCAWSDSQGRYSNQPQHFGDGTRLSIL.

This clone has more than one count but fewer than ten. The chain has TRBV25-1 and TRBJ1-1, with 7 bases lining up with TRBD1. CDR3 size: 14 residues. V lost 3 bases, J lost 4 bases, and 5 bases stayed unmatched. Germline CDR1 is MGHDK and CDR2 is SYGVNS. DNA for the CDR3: TGTGCCAGCAGTGACAGGGGGAGAGGCACTGAAGCTTTCTTT. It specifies CASSDRGRGTEAFF.

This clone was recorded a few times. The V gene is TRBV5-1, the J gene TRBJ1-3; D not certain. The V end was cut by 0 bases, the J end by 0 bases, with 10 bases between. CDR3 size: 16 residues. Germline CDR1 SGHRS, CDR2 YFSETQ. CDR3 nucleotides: TGCGCCAGCAGCTTGGCCGGATCGGTCTCTGGAAACACCATATATTTT. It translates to CASSLAGSVSGNTIYF.

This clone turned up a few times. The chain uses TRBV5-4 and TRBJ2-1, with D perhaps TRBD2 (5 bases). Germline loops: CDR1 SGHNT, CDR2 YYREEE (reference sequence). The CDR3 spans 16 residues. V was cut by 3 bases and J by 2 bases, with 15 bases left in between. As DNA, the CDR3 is TGTGCCAGCAGCTCCGGAGGTGTAGGGACCTACAATGAGCAGTTCTTC. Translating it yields CASSSGGVGTYNEQFF.

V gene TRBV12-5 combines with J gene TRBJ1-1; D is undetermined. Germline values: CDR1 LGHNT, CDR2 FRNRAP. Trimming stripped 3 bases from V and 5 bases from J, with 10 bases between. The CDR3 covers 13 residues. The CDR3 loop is CASGFREITEAFF. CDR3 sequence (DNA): TGTGCTAGTGGTTTTCGTGAGATAACTGAAGCTTTCTTT.

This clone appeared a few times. CDR3 DNA: TGTGCCAGCAGCGTCGGTGCTGGGGCGATGAAGACCCAGTACTTC. This gives the protein CASSVGAGAMKTQYF. The gene calls are TRBV9 and TRBJ2-5; TRBD1 might be the D (5 bases). V dropped 2 bases and J dropped 6 bases, with 17 bases sitting between them. This CDR3 region has 15 residues. Germline CDR1 reads SGDLS; CDR2 reads YYNGEE.

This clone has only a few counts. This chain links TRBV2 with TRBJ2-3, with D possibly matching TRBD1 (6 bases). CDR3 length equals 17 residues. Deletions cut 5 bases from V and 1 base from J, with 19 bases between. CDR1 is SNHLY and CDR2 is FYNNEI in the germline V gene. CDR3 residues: CASSRIYRDVGTDTQYF. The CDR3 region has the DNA TGTGCCAGCAGTAGAATTTACAGGGATGTGGGCACAGATACGCAGTATTTT.

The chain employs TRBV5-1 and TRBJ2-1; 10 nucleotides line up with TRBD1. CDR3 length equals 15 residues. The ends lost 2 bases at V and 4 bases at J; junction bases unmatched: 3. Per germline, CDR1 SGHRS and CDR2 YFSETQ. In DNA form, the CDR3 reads TGCGCCAGCAGCTTTGGACAGGGGGGTTACAATGAGCAGTTCTTC. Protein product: CASSFGQGGYNEQFF. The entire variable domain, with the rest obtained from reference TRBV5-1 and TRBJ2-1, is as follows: KAGVTQTPRYLIKTRGQQVTLSCSPISGHRSVSWYQQTPGQGLQFLFEYFSETQRNKGNFPGRFSGRQFSNSRSEMNVSTLELGDSALYLCASSFGQGGYNEQFFGPGTRLTVL.

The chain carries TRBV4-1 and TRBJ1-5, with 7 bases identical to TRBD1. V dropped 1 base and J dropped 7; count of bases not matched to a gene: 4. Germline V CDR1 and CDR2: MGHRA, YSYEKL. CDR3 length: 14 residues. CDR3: CASSQVPGGQPQHF. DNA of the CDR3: TGCGCCAGCAGCCAAGTCCCAGGGGGACAGCCCCAGCATTTT.

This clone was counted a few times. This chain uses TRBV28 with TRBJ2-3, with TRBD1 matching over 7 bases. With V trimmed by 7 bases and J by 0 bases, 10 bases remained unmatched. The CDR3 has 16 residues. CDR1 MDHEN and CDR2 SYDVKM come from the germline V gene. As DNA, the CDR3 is TGTGCCAGCACCTCCCCGGACAGGATTAGCACAGATACGCAGTATTTT. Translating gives CASTSPDRISTDTQYF.

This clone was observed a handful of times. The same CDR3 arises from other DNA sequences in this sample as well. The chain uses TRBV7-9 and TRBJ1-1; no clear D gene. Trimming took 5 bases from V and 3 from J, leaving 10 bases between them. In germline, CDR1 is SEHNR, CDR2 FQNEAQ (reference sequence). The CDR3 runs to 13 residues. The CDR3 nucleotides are TGTGCCAGCAGCCCCATGGCCGACACTGAAGCTTTCTTT. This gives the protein CASSPMADTEAFF.

The CDR3 nucleotides read TGTGCCAGCAGTTCGGGGGGGATAATGAATGAGCAGTTCTTC. Its protein product is CASSSGGIMNEQFF. The chain joins TRBV6-1 to TRBJ2-1; 8 bases are a match to TRBD2. The CDR3 runs 14 residues. From germline, CDR1 is MNHNS and CDR2 SASEGT. After removal of 5 bases from V and 7 bases from J, the junction contained 7 bases not matched to a gene.

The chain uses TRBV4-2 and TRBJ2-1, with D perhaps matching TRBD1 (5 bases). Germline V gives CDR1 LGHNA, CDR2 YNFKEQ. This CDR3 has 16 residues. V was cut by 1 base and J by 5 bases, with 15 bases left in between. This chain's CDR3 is CASSQGEQAIDNEQFF. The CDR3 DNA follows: TGTGCCAGCAGCCAAGGGGAACAGGCCATAGACAATGAGCAGTTCTTC.

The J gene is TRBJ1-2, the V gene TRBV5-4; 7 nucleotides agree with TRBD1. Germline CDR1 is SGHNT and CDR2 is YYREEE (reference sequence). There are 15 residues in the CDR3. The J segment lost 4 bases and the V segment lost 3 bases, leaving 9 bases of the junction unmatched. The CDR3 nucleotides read TGTGCCAGCAGCTCCGACAGGGATGTGGTCTATGGCTACACCTTC. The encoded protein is CASSSDRDVVYGYTF.

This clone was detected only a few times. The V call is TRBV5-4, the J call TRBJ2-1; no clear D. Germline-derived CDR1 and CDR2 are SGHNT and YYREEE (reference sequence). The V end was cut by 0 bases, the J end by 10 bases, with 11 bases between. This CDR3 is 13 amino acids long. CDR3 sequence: CASSLESDLEQFF. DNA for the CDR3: TGTGCCAGCAGCTTGGAGTCGGATTTGGAGCAGTTCTTC.

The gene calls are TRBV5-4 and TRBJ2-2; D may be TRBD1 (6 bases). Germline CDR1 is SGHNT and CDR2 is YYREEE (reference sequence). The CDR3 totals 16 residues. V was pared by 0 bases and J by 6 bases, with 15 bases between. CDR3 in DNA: TGTGCCAGCAGCTTGGACGGGACAATCCCGGCCGGGGAGCTGTTTTTT. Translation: CASSLDGTIPAGELFF.

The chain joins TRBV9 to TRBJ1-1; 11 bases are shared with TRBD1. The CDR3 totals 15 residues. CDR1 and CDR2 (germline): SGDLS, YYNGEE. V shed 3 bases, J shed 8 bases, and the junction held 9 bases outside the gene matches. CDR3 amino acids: CASSGTGGPKGEAFF. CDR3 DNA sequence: TGTGCCAGCAGCGGGACAGGGGGCCCAAAGGGAGAAGCTTTCTTT.

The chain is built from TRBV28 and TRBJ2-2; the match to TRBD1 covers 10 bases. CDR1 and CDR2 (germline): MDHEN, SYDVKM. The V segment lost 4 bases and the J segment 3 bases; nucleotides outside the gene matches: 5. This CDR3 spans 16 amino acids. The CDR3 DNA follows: TGTGCCAGCAGTTCCGCCGGGACAGGGGACACCGGGGAGCTGTTTTTT. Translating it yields CASSSAGTGDTGELFF.

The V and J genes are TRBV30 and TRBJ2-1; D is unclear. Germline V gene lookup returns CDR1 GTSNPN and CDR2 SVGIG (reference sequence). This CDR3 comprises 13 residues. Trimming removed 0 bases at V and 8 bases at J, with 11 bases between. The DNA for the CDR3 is TGTGCCTGGAGTGTAAAGTCCGCCCATGAGCAGTTCTTC. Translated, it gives CAWSVKSAHEQFF.

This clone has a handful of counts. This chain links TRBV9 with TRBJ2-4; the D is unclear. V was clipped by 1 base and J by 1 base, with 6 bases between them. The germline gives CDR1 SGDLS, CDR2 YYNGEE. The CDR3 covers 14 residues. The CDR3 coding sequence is TGTGCCAGCAGCGTAAGTGGGGCCAAAAACATTCAGTACTTC. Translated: CASSVSGAKNIQYF.

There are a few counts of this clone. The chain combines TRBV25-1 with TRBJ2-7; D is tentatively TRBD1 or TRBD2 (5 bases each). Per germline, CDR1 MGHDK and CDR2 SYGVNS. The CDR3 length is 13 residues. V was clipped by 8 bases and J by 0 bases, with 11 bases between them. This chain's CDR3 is CASWGRNSYEQYF. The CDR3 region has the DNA TGTGCCAGCTGGGGACGGAACTCCTACGAGCAGTACTTC.

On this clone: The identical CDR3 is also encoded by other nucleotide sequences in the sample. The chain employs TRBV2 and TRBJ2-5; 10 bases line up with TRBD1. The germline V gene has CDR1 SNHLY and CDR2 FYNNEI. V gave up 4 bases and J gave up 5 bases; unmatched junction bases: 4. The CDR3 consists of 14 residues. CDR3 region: CASSAGTGVETQYF. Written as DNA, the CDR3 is TGTGCCAGCAGTGCCGGGACAGGGGTGGAGACCCAGTACTTC.

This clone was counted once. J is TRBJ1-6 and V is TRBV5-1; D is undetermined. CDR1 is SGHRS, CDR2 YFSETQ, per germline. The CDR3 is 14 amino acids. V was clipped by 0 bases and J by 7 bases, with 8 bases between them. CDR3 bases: TGCGCCAGCAGCTTGGCCGGCAACAATTCACCCCTCCACTTT. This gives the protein CASSLAGNNSPLHF.

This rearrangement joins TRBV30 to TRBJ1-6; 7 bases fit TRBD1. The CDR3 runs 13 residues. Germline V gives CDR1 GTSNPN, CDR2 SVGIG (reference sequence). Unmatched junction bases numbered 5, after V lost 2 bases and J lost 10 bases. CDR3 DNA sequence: TGTGCCTGGAGTCAGGGGGGGGTCTCACCCCTCCACTTT. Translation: CAWSQGGVSPLHF. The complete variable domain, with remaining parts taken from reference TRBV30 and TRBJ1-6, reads SQTIHQWPATLVQPVGSPLSLECTVEGTSNPNLYWYRQAAGRGLQLLFYSVGIGQISSEVPQNLSASRPQDRQFILSSKKLLLSDSGFYLCAWSQGGVSPLHFGNGTRLTVT.